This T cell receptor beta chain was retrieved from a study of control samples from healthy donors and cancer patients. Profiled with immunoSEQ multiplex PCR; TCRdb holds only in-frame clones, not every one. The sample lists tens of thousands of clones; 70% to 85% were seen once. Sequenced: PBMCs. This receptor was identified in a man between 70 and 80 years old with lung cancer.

Here the CDR3 DNA reads TGTGCCACCAGTGACGGGACCAAGCTAACTAGCACAGATACGCAGTATTTT. The encoded protein is CATSDGTKLTSTDTQYF. The chain carries TRBV24-1 and TRBJ2-3, with D perhaps being TRBD1 or TRBD2 (5 bases each). CDR1 is KGHDR, CDR2 SFDVKD, per germline. Between the trimmed V and J ends, which lost 4 bases and 0 bases, there was a span of 16 bases. The CDR3 has 17 residues.